This T cell receptor (beta chain) was captured in a study of T cell responses to AZD1222 COVID-19 vaccine. The CDR3 covers 13 residues. Per germline, CDR1 LGHDT and CDR2 YNNKEL (reference sequence). V was shortened by 4 bases and J by 6 bases, with 12 bases between the two germline ends. In regard to this clone: Its antigen remains unknown.

Produced via immunoSEQ multiplex PCR; TCRdb's table is partial and in-frame only. The sample has 250,000 to 300,000 clones; about 94% are singletons. Regarding the study as a whole: Seropositivity was recorded at baseline in only 6 or 7 AZD1222 recipients.

The origin of this receptor is an adult who received the AZD1222 COVID-19 vaccine. The sample in question was peripheral blood, obtained 28 days after the second AZD1222 dose. This sequence joins TRBV3-1 (or the pseudogene TRBV3-2) and TRBJ1-1; D gene uncertain. The CDR3 sequence is CASSPQPGSEAFF. DNA of the CDR3: TGTGCCAGCAGCCCCCAGCCCGGCTCTGAAGCTTTCTTT.